These T cell receptor beta chains were read from a single sample in a study of T cell responses to AZD1222 COVID-19 vaccine. Assay: immunoSEQ multiplex PCR; the TCRdb copy retains only in-frame clones and omits some. The repertoire holds 110,000 or so clones, about 88% seen once, with 35% to 55% in the top ten. Here the sequenced sample was peripheral blood, taken 28 days after the second AZD1222 dose. These receptors came from an adult who received the AZD1222 COVID-19 vaccine. CDR3s include the opening cysteine and the closing phenylalanine or tryptophan. Each record gives: V gene, D gene, clone size, J gene, CDR3 DNA, CDR3 protein. The D gene is left open where the match is weak. Expanded clones are given a class, and other clones once, few, many or no size at all.

>TRBV18|TRBD2|.|TRBJ2-3
TGTGCCAGCTCACTGGGGACTAACACAGATACGCAGTATTTT
CASSLGTNTDTQYF
>TRBV3-1/TRBV3-2|.|.|TRBJ1-1
TGTGCCAGCAGTCGGGGGTGGGGGAAGGTTTTCACTGAAGCTTTCTTT
CASSRGWGKVFTEAFF
>TRBV10-2|TRBD2|.|TRBJ2-2
TGCGCCACCACGCAAGTCTTCTTACTAGCGGGAGAGGGGAAAGACACCGGGGAGCTGTTTTTT
CATTQVFLLAGEGKDTGELFF
>TRBV13|TRBD2|.|TRBJ2-3
TGTGCCAGCAGCTTAAGGGGTACTAGCGGGGGAGATACGCAGTATTTT
CASSLRGTSGGDTQYF
>TRBV4-1|.|.|TRBJ1-1
TGCGCCAGCAGCCAAGGGGAAGGGATGAACACTGAAGCTTTCTTT
CASSQGEGMNTEAFF
>TRBV6-6|TRBD1|once|TRBJ1-6
TGTGCCAGCAGTCGCGACAGGGCGAAATCACCCCTCCACTTT
CASSRDRAKSPLHF
>TRBV6-2/TRBV6-3|.|.|TRBJ2-7
TGTGCCAGCAGTTATAGCGAGTACGAGCAGTACTTC
CASSYSEYEQYF
>TRBV10-3|TRBD1|.|TRBJ1-1
TGTGCCATCAGGCCCCCCACCGGGACAGCGAACACTGAAGCTTTCTTT
CAIRPPTGTANTEAFF
>TRBV18|.|.|TRBJ1-5
TGTGCCAGCTCACTCACGAGGCTCAATCAGCCCCAGCATTTT
CASSLTRLNQPQHF
>TRBV6-5|.|.|TRBJ1-2
TGTGCCAGCAGTTACGTTCGGACAGCCGGCGGCTATGGCTACACCTTC
CASSYVRTAGGYGYTF
>TRBV6-5|.|.|TRBJ2-7
TGTGCCAGGCCCCCTTTATGGGAGCAGTACTTC
CARPPLWEQYF
>TRBV4-1|.|.|TRBJ1-5
TGCGCCAGCAACCTACAGGTTAGCAATCAGCCCCAGCATTTT
CASNLQVSNQPQHF
>TRBV5-6|TRBD2|.|TRBJ2-7
TGTGCCAGCAGCTTGTCCCTAGCGGTAGACGAGCAGTACTTC
CASSLSLAVDEQYF
>TRBV29-1|.|.|TRBJ1-2
TGCAGCGTTCGGACAGACTATGGCTACACCTTC
CSVRTDYGYTF
>TRBV28|.|.|TRBJ2-3
TGTGCCAGCAGCTGGGGGGATATGGATACGCAGTATTTT
CASSWGDMDTQYF
>TRBV21-1|.|once|TRBJ1-5
TGTGCCAGCAGCAAAGTCCGGACGACAACCCGGACCCTGGAAGTGTCGGGGATTCAGCCCCAGCATTTT
CASSKVRTTTRTLEVSGIQPQHF
>TRBV30|TRBD2|.|TRBJ2-7
TGTGCCTGGAGTGTTCGGACTAGCGGCCCCTACGAGCAGTACTTC
CAWSVRTSGPYEQYF
>TRBV2|TRBD1|.|TRBJ2-7
TGTGCCAGCAGTATCGCCCCGGGACAGAGCTACGAGCAGTACTTC
CASSIAPGQSYEQYF
>TRBV11-2|.|.|TRBJ2-7
TGTGCCAGCAGGAGGGATCTCACCTACGAGCAGTACTTC
CASRRDLTYEQYF
>TRBV2|.|.|TRBJ1-5
TGTGCCAGCAGTGAAGCCGGGACGGTGTTTGAGCCCCAGCATTTT
CASSEAGTVFEPQHF
>TRBV12-3/TRBV12-4|.|.|TRBJ1-6
TGTGCCAGCAGTTGGGGGGCCTCACCCCTCCACTTT
CASSWGASPLHF
>TRBV27|.|.|TRBJ1-2
TGTGCCAGCAGTTCGTCAGGGGATAGCTATGGCTACACCTTC
CASSSSGDSYGYTF
>TRBV11-2|.|.|TRBJ2-7
TGTGCCAGCAGCTTAGGGACGACCTACGAGCAGTACTTC
CASSLGTTYEQYF
>TRBV28|TRBD1|once|TRBJ1-2
TGTGCCAGCAGTTTATGGGGACAGGGGGCCGATGGCTACACCTTC
CASSLWGQGADGYTF
>TRBV5-4|.|.|TRBJ1-1
TGTGCCAGCAGCTTGGGTCCAGGCCCGACGATGAACACTGAAGCTTTCTTT
CASSLGPGPTMNTEAFF
>TRBV5-1|.|few|TRBJ2-1
TGCGCCAGCAGCGGGGGTCCAAACAATGAGCAGTTCTTC
CASSGGPNNEQFF
>TRBV7-9|.|.|TRBJ1-2
TGTGCCAGCAGCCCCGGTGACAGTAAATATGGCTACACCTTC
CASSPGDSKYGYTF
>TRBV3-1/TRBV3-2|TRBD2|.|TRBJ2-1
TGTGCCAGCAGCCCGGCCGGGACTAGCGGGAGGCATGAGCAGTTCTTC
CASSPAGTSGRHEQFF
>TRBV5-8|.|.|TRBJ2-1
TGTGCCAGCAGCTTGGCCACAGGGTATTCCTACAATGAGCAGTTCTTC
CASSLATGYSYNEQFF
>TRBV6-5|.|.|TRBJ1-1
TGTGCCAGCAAACTAGGGGGGAACACTGAAGCTTTCTTT
CASKLGGNTEAFF
>TRBV18|TRBD1|once|TRBJ1-1
TGTGCCAGCTCAATTGGACAGGATGTGAACACTGAAGCTTTCTTT
CASSIGQDVNTEAFF
>TRBV27|.|.|TRBJ2-5
TGTGCCAGCAGTTTATCGATCCGGGGTCGAGAGACCCAGTACTTC
CASSLSIRGRETQYF
>TRBV19|TRBD1|.|TRBJ2-7
TGTGCCAGTCGAAAGACAGGGGAGGCCTACGAGCAGTACTTC
CASRKTGEAYEQYF
>TRBV19|TRBD2|.|TRBJ2-7
TGTGCCAGTACCCAAGCGGGAGGGTCCTTTTTGGAGCAGTACTTC
CASTQAGGSFLEQYF
>TRBV25-1|.|.|TRBJ2-7
TGTGCCACCCTACGGGGAAGCGAGCAGTACTTC
CATLRGSEQYF
>TRBV6-1|.|.|TRBJ1-2
TGTGCCAGCAGTGAAGCGCGAGTCCAGGCCTATGGCTACACCTTC
CASSEARVQAYGYTF
>TRBV5-1|.|.|TRBJ2-5
TGCGCCAGCAGCTCCCCCAGCGGCCAAGAGACCCAGTACTTC
CASSSPSGQETQYF
>TRBV18|.|.|TRBJ2-5
TGTGCCAGCTCACGGACAGTCCAAGAGACCCAGTACTTC
CASSRTVQETQYF
>TRBV5-3|TRBD2|.|TRBJ2-7
TGTGCCAGAAGCTGTCCGGGACTAGCGGGAGAGAACTCCTACGAGCAGTACTTC
CARSCPGLAGENSYEQYF
>TRBV6-5|.|.|TRBJ2-7
TGTGCCAGCAGCCGACCCGAGGACGAGCAGTACTTC
CASSRPEDEQYF
>TRBV24-1|TRBD1|.|TRBJ1-2
TGTGCCACCAGTGATGGGACAGCCCCCTACACCTTC
CATSDGTAPYTF
>TRBV18|.|.|TRBJ2-1
TGTGCCAGCTCACCGCTGCGGCTAACTAATGCAAGTGAGCAGTTCTTC
CASSPLRLTNASEQFF
>TRBV27|TRBD1|.|TRBJ2-7
TGTGCCAGCAGTTTACACAGGGGAAGCTCCTACGAGCAGTACTTC
CASSLHRGSSYEQYF
>TRBV10-3|TRBD1|.|TRBJ2-4
TGTGCCATCTCACCCAGGGGCTATGGGGACAGAGAAATGTCCCTAGCCAAAAACATTCAGTACTTC
CAISPRGYGDREMSLAKNIQYF
>TRBV5-1|.|.|TRBJ2-1
TGCGCCAGCAGCTTGGCCCCAGCGAGCAATAATGAGCAGTTCTTC
CASSLAPASNNEQFF
>TRBV5-1|.|.|TRBJ2-1
TGCGCCAGCAGCTTGTCCGGGGGCAACAATGGGCAGTTCTTC
CASSLSGGNNGQFF
>TRBV6-6|.|.|TRBJ1-5
TGTGCCAGCGGGGGGTCTCAGCCCCAGCATTTT
CASGGSQPQHF
>TRBV5-5|.|.|TRBJ1-1
TGTGCCAGCAGCTTGGTCAGGGACACTGAAGCTTTCTTT
CASSLVRDTEAFF
>TRBV2|TRBD1|.|TRBJ2-7
TGTGCCAGCAGAGGGGACAGGGGGCGCGAGCAGTACTTC
CASRGDRGREQYF
>TRBV5-1|.|.|TRBJ1-1
TGCGCCAGCAGCTACAGGATCGACATGAACACTGAAGCTTTCTTT
CASSYRIDMNTEAFF
>TRBV5-1|.|.|TRBJ2-2
TGCGCCAGCAGCTTGGGGCAGAACACCGGGGAGCTGTTTTTT
CASSLGQNTGELFF
>TRBV9|.|.|TRBJ2-3
TGTGCCAGCAGCGGACCCGTTGACGGGGCCCAAACAGATACGCAGTATTTT
CASSGPVDGAQTDTQYF
>TRBV29-1|.|.|TRBJ2-7
TGCAGCGTTGGGAAGTTGTCGGGAGAGCAGTACTTC
CSVGKLSGEQYF
>TRBV30|.|.|TRBJ1-1
TGTGCCTGGACCCGCGAGCTGAACACTGAAGCTTTCTTT
CAWTRELNTEAFF
>TRBV28|TRBD2|few|TRBJ2-7
TGTGCCAGCAGTAGACTAGCAAACGAGCAGTACTTC
CASSRLANEQYF